Listed below are T cell receptor beta chains from one sample, sequenced in a study of blood T cell repertoires in COVID-19. Sequenced by immunoSEQ multiplex PCR; TCRdb stores in-frame clones only, minus some. The repertoire consists of some 370,000 clones, with roughly four fifths occurring once and the leading ten covering around 5.1%. Material: PBMCs or T cells enriched from blood (not recorded which). The receptors derive from a woman aged 45 to 65 who had recovered from COVID-19. Both conserved end residues are part of each CDR3. The D gene is left open where the match is weak. Some rows have no size entry. The others give once, few or many, or a class for an expanded clone.

TRBD2	TRBV5-1	-	TRBJ2-1	TGCGCCAGCATCTTTTTAGCGGGAGCCTACAATGAGCAGTTCTTC	CASIFLAGAYNEQFF
TRBD1	TRBV25-1	-	TRBJ1-4	TGTGCCAGCGCAGGGACAGCGAAACTGTTTTTT	CASAGTAKLFF
-	TRBV19	-	TRBJ1-5	TGTGCCAGTAGTTCGGACAGAACGCTATTAGGACAGCCCCAGCATTTT	CASSSDRTLLGQPQHF
TRBD1	TRBV2	few	TRBJ2-4	TGTGCCAGCAGAAGCGACAGGGTCGCGGACCCAGCGCAGTACTTC	CASRSDRVADPAQYF
TRBD2	TRBV7-2	-	TRBJ2-1	TGTGCCAGCAGTTTCGGACTAGCGGGAGGGATCAAGGACAATGAGCAGTTCTTC	CASSFGLAGGIKDNEQFF
TRBD2	TRBV6-5	-	TRBJ2-7	TGTGCCAGCAGAGTAGCGGGTGGATACGAGCAGTACTTC	CASRVAGGYEQYF
-	TRBV10-3	-	TRBJ2-5	TGTGCCATCAGTGAGATGGGGGGACAGACCCAGTACTTC	CAISEMGGQTQYF
-	TRBV5-4	once	TRBJ2-5	TGTGCCAGCAGCTTACCCCCTACTAGTTTCGAGACCCAGTACTTC	CASSLPPTSFETQYF
-	TRBV7-2	once	TRBJ1-1	TGTGCCAGCAGCTTTGGGGGCCTGAACACTGAAGCTTTCTTT	CASSFGGLNTEAFF
TRBD2	TRBV4-1	-	TRBJ2-3	TGCGCCAGCAGCCAAGATCACAGCGGGGGGTCATCTAGCACAGATACGCAGTATTTT	CASSQDHSGGSSSTDTQYF
TRBD1	TRBV18	-	TRBJ1-2	TGTGCCAGCTCACAGGGACAGGGATGGGATGGCTACACCTTC	CASSQGQGWDGYTF
-	TRBV30	-	TRBJ1-2	TGTGCCTGGAGTTTAGGGGCAGGTGATGGCTACACCTTC	CAWSLGAGDGYTF
TRBD1	TRBV9	-	TRBJ1-6	TGTGCCAGCAGCGTCGGACAGGGGGATAATTCACCCCTCCACTTT	CASSVGQGDNSPLHF
TRBD1	TRBV7-2	once	TRBJ1-5	TGTGCCAGCAGCTCCTGGACAGGGAGTTGGGGTCAGCCCCAGCATTTT	CASSSWTGSWGQPQHF
-	TRBV27	-	TRBJ1-5	TGTGCCAGCAGTCCCGGGGATCAGCCCCAGCATTTT	CASSPGDQPQHF